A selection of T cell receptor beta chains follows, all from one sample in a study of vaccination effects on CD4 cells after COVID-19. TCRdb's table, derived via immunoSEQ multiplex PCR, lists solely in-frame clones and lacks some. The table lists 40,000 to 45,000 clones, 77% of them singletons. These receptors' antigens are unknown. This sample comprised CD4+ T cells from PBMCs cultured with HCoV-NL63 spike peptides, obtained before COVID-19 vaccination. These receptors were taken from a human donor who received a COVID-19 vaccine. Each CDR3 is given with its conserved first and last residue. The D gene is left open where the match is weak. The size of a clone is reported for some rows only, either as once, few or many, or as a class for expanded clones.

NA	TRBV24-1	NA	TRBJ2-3	TGTGCCACCAGTGATTATCCGGAAGATACGCAGTATTTT	CATSDYPEDTQYF
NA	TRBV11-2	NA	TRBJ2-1	TGTGCCAGCAGATCGAGTGGATCCTCCTACAATGAGCAGTTCTTC	CASRSSGSSYNEQFF
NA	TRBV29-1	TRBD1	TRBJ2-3	TGCAGCGTTCACAGGGGACAAGATACGCAGTATTTT	CSVHRGQDTQYF
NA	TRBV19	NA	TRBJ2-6	TGTGCCAGTAATAGCCACCAGTCTGGGGCCAACGTCCTGACTTTC	CASNSHQSGANVLTF
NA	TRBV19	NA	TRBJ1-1	TGTGCCAGTAGTAACCGCAAGGGGGGTGGAAGCACTGAAGCTTTCTTT	CASSNRKGGGSTEAFF
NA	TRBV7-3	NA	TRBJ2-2	TGTGCCAGCAGCCCAAGGACGGGGAACACCGGGGAGCTGTTTTTT	CASSPRTGNTGELFF
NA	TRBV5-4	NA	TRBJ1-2	TGTGCCAGCAGCTTGGACAGAACGGGCTACACCTTC	CASSLDRTGYTF
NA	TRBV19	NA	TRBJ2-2	TGTGCCAGTAGTATTATAGGCTTTCGTCCGAACACCGGGGAGCTGTTTTTT	CASSIIGFRPNTGELFF
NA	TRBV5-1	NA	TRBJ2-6	TGCGCCAGCAGCTTGTACTCTTTGGGTTCTGGGGCCAACGTCCTGACTTTC	CASSLYSLGSGANVLTF
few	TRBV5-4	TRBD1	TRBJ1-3	TGTGCCAGCAGCGCGCGTAGACAGGGCAGCTCTGGAAACACCATATATTTT	CASSARRQGSSGNTIYF
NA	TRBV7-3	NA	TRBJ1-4	TGTGCCAGCAGCTTACGGCGGGGTGAAAAACTGTTTTTT	CASSLRRGEKLFF
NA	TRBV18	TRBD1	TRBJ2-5	TGTGCCAGCTCACCACTGGACAGGGGGGAGACCCAGTACTTC	CASSPLDRGETQYF
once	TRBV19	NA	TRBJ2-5	TGTGCCAGTAGTATGAGCGTAGGGGAGACCCAGTACTTC	CASSMSVGETQYF
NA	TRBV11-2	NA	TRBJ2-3	TGTGCCAGCAGCTCCAAGGGGACGGGATTCACAGATACGCAGTATTTT	CASSSKGTGFTDTQYF
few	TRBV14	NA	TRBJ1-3	TGTGCCAGCGGGGCCTACTCTGGAAACACCATATATTTT	CASGAYSGNTIYF
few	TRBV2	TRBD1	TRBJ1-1	TGTGCCAGCAGTGAACAGGGGGCCATGAACACTGAAGCTTTCTTT	CASSEQGAMNTEAFF
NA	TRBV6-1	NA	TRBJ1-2	TGTGCCAGCAGTGAAGTAGGCGGCTACACCTTC	CASSEVGGYTF
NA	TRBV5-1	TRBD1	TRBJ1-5	TGCGCCAGCAGCGATGGACAGGGTAATTCACCCCAGCATTTT	CASSDGQGNSPQHF
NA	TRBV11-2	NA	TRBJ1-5	TGTGCCAGCAGCGGTCGTCCGGGGGTGGGTCAGCCCCAGCATTTT	CASSGRPGVGQPQHF
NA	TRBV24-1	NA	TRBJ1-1	TGTGCCACCAGTGACCGCAGGGGAAGCACTGAAGCTTTCTTT	CATSDRRGSTEAFF
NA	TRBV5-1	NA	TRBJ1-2	TGCGCCAGCAGCCCTCCCGCAGCGGGGGCCGGTGGCTACACCTTC	CASSPPAAGAGGYTF
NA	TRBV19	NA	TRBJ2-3	TGTGCCAGTAGTTCAAATATGGGAGATACGCAGTATTTT	CASSSNMGDTQYF
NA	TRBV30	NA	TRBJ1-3	TGTGCCTGGAGTCCCCTGGCGGGGCCATCTGGAAACACCATATATTTT	CAWSPLAGPSGNTIYF
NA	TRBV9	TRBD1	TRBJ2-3	TGTGCCAGCAGCGTACAGGGGGCAAAAGATACGCAGTATTTT	CASSVQGAKDTQYF
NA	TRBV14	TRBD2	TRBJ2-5	TGTGCCAGCAGGGCTTCGAAGCGGGGGTACCAAGAGACCCAGTACTTC	CASRASKRGYQETQYF
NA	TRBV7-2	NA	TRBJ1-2	TGTGCCAGCAGCCCACGGACGGCGTTGGGGTATGGCTACACCTTC	CASSPRTALGYGYTF
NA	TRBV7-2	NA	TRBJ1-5	TGTGCCAGCAGCTTAGAGCGATATAGCAATCAGCCCCAGCATTTT	CASSLERYSNQPQHF
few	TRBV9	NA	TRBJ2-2	TGTGCCAGCAGCGTAGACGGACAGCTGAACACCGGGGAGCTGTTTTTT	CASSVDGQLNTGELFF
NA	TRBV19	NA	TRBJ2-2	TGTGCCAGTAGCATCCCTGCAGGGGCCGGGGAGCTGTTTTTT	CASSIPAGAGELFF
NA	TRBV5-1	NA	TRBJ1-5	TGCGCCAGCAGCTTGGAGGGGGTCGGTCAGCCCCAGCATTTT	CASSLEGVGQPQHF
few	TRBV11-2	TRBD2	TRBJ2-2	TGTGCCAGCAGCTACCCTGCGGCTAGCGGAATCACCGGGGAGCTGTTTTTT	CASSYPAASGITGELFF
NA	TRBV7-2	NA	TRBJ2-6	TGTGCCAGCAGCCCTTGGGGGCCTGGGGCCAACGTCCTGACTTTC	CASSPWGPGANVLTF
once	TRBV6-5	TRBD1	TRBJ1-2	TGTGCCAGCAGTTACCCGAGAGGGACAGCGAACTATGGCTACACCTTC	CASSYPRGTANYGYTF